Presented here are 19 T cell receptor beta chains from one specimen sequenced in a study of blood T cell repertoires in COVID-19. Profiled with immunoSEQ multiplex PCR; TCRdb holds only in-frame clones, not every one. The table includes 140,000 to 150,000 clones, about 85% detected once. Sample: peripheral blood. The receptor source for this set is a human donor with COVID-19, enrolled during active disease. The donor label of this sample is uncertain.

This chain links TRBV12-3 or TRBV12-4 with TRBJ1-2; the D gene is possibly TRBD1 (6 bases). The ends were cut back, 8 bases at V and 7 bases at J, with 17 bases in the middle. CDR3 size: 13 residues. The CDR3 bases are TGTGCCAGCTGGGGCCAGGGGTTCTTTGGCTACACCTTC. Its translation: CASWGQGFFGYTF.

The rearrangement joins TRBV4-1 to TRBJ1-1; no reliable D call. Trimming left V 3 bases short and J 1 base short, with 9 bases between. The CDR3 sequence is 14 residues long. CDR1 and CDR2 (germline): MGHRA, YSYEKL. CDR3 protein: CASSHSRGNTEAFF. CDR3 coding DNA: TGCGCCAGCAGCCATAGCCGCGGGAACACTGAAGCTTTCTTT.

The rearrangement links TRBV19 to TRBJ2-1; 8 positions agree with TRBD2. Germline V gene lookup returns CDR1 LNHDA and CDR2 SQIVND (reference sequence). J gave up 2 bases and V 10 bases, and 10 bases lay outside the gene matches. The CDR3 extends over 15 amino acids. CDR3 sequence: CATTKLSGTYNEQFF. As DNA, the CDR3 is TGTGCCACAACCAAACTTAGCGGGACCTACAATGAGCAGTTCTTC. The complete variable domain, with remaining parts taken from reference TRBV19 and TRBJ2-1, reads DGGITQSPKYLFRKEGQNVTLSCEQNLNHDAMYWYRQDPGQGLRLIYYSQIVNDFQKGDIAEGYSVSREKKESFPLTVTSAQKNPTAFYLCATTKLSGTYNEQFFGPGTRLTVL.

The rearrangement joins TRBV28 to TRBJ1-4, with D possibly matching TRBD1 (6 bases). CDR3 length equals 14 residues. Germline V gene sequence: CDR1 MDHEN, CDR2 SYDVKM. The V and J ends lost 10 bases and 5 bases respectively, with 17 bases between them. For the CDR3, the DNA is TGTGCCACGACCTCGGACAGCACAAATGAAAAACTGTTTTTT. Translating it yields CATTSDSTNEKLFF.

This chain joins TRBV11-3 and TRBJ2-5, with 14 bases matching TRBD2. Looked up from germline, CDR1 is SGHNT and CDR2 is YENEEA. Germline trimming cut 5 bases from V and 4 bases from J; bases unmatched to any gene: 6. The CDR3 spans 16 residues. CDR3 sequence (DNA): TGTGCCAGCAGCCCCGGACTAGCGGGAGGAGGAGAGACCCAGTACTTC. Its protein product is CASSPGLAGGGETQYF. Combining the CDR3 with reference TRBV11-3 and TRBJ2-5 gives the whole variable domain EAGVVQSPRYKIIEKKQPVAFWCNPISGHNTLYWYLQNLGQGPELLIRYENEEAVDDSQLPKDRFSAERLKGVDSTLKIQPAELGDSAVYLCASSPGLAGGGETQYFGPGTRLLVL.

This chain uses TRBV2 with TRBJ1-3; D gene unclear. V lost 6 bases and J lost 3, with 12 bases in between. This CDR3 is 14 amino acids long. Germline V gives CDR1 SNHLY, CDR2 FYNNEI. CDR3 loop: CASRPQRVGNTIYF. The CDR3 DNA reads TGTGCCAGCAGACCTCAGAGGGTTGGAAACACCATATATTTT. Complete variable domain (other parts from reference TRBV2 and TRBJ1-3): EPEVTQTPSHQVTQMGQEVILRCVPISNHLYFYWYRQILGQKVEFLVSFYNNEISEKSEIFDDQFSVERPDGSNFTLKIRSTKLEDSAMYFCASRPQRVGNTIYFGEGSWLTVV.

This sequence joins TRBV28 and TRBJ1-2; 8 bases line up with TRBD1. Germline trimming cut 4 bases from V and 5 bases from J; bases unmatched to any gene: 6. The germline CDR1 and CDR2 sequences are MDHEN and SYDVKM. CDR3 size: 14 residues. The CDR3: CASSSGQGPYGYTF. The CDR3 DNA reads TGTGCCAGCAGTTCCGGACAGGGCCCTTATGGCTACACCTTC.

The chain combines TRBV5-6 with TRBJ2-7, with 13 bases fitting TRBD2. The CDR3 totals 14 residues. CDR1 SGHDT and CDR2 YYEEEE come from the germline V gene. J gave up 9 bases and V 4 bases, and 7 bases lay outside the gene matches. The CDR3 protein is CASSVTSGRAPQYF. CDR3 nucleotide sequence: TGTGCCAGCAGCGTTACTAGCGGGAGGGCCCCGCAGTACTTC.

This chain uses TRBV6-5 with TRBJ1-1, with D unclear. Germline V gene data show CDR1 as MNHEY and CDR2 as SVGAGI. V lost 8 bases, J lost 1 base, and 17 bases lay in between. The CDR3 is 15 residues long. CDR3 amino acids: CASLSRRSPNTEAFF. In DNA, the CDR3 is TGTGCCAGCCTAAGTCGGAGGAGTCCGAACACTGAAGCTTTCTTT.

The chain uses TRBV7-9 and TRBJ1-4; 10 nucleotides align to TRBD1. Trimming cost V 4 bases and J 4 bases; bases outside gene matches: 9. There are 17 residues in the CDR3. CDR1 and CDR2 from the germline V gene are SEHNR and FQNEAQ (reference sequence). CDR3 protein: CASSSGTGVVGNEKLFF. CDR3 DNA: TGTGCCAGCAGCTCAGGGACAGGGGTTGTTGGTAATGAAAAACTGTTTTTT. Looking up the rest from reference TRBV7-9 and TRBJ1-4 gives the full variable domain: DTGVSQNPRHKITKRGQNVTFRCDPISEHNRLYWYRQTLGQGPEFLTYFQNEAQLEKSRLLSDRFSAERPKGSFSTLEIQRTEQGDSAMYLCASSSGTGVVGNEKLFFGSGTQLSVL.

The J gene is TRBJ2-7, the V gene TRBV3-1 (or the pseudogene TRBV3-2); a weak D match, TRBD1 (7 bases). Germline CDR1 and CDR2: LGHDT and YNNKEL (reference sequence). Trimming shortened V by 5 bases and J by 1 base, and 18 bases separated the two germline ends. CDR3 size: 16 residues. CDR3 loop: CASSDPGGTASYEQYF. CDR3 coding DNA: TGTGCCAGCAGCGATCCGGGCGGGACAGCTTCCTACGAGCAGTACTTC.

The V gene is TRBV24-1, the J gene TRBJ1-1, with 9 positions matching TRBD1. The V and J ends lost 0 bases and 6 bases, in that order; junction bases with no gene match: 7. The CDR3 consists of 16 residues. CDR1 is KGHDR, CDR2 SFDVKD, per germline. This CDR3 reads CATSDLEGDRAAEAFF. In DNA form, the CDR3 reads TGTGCCACCAGTGATTTGGAGGGGGACAGGGCTGCTGAAGCTTTCTTT.

This rearrangement joins TRBV28 to TRBJ2-1, with 7 bases matching TRBD2. CDR3 length: 15 amino acids. In germline, CDR1 is MDHEN, CDR2 SYDVKM. After removal of 2 bases from V and 8 bases from J, the junction contained 9 bases not matched to a gene. The CDR3 DNA follows: TGTGCCAGCAGTTTAGGTGGGAGGGCCGGCTATGAGCAGTTCTTC. Encoded protein: CASSLGGRAGYEQFF.

V and J are TRBV6-5 and TRBJ2-7; 7 bases map to TRBD2. V shed 0 bases, J shed 4 bases, and the junction held 3 bases outside the gene matches. In germline, CDR1 is MNHEY, CDR2 SVGAGI. The CDR3 spans 14 residues. The CDR3 coding sequence is TGTGCCAGCAGTTACTCGACGGGAGGTTACGAGCAGTACTTC. Protein product: CASSYSTGGYEQYF.

The rearrangement uses TRBV4-1 and TRBJ2-6; D is unresolved. Germline lookup yields CDR1 MGHRA and CDR2 YSYEKL. Trimming took off 0 bases at V and 0 bases at J, with 12 bases between the two ends. The CDR3 runs 18 residues. The CDR3 region is CASSQDGATGSGANVLTF. In DNA form, the CDR3 reads TGCGCCAGCAGCCAAGATGGTGCAACCGGCTCTGGGGCCAACGTCCTGACTTTC.

This clone showed up just a few times. The rearrangement joins TRBV7-8 to TRBJ1-3; no definite D call. The CDR3 length is 12 residues. V lost 8 bases and J lost 4, with 9 bases in between. CDR1 is SGHVS and CDR2 is FQNEAQ in the germline V gene. CDR3 DNA: TGTGCCAGCGGCCACACGGGAAACACCATATATTTT. Its translation: CASGHTGNTIYF. The full variable domain, rest sourced from reference TRBV7-8 and TRBJ1-3, is GAGVSQSPRYKVAKRGQDVALRCDPISGHVSLFWYQQALGQGPEFLTYFQNEAQLDKSGLPSDRFFAERPEGSVSTLKIQRTQQEDSAVYLCASGHTGNTIYFGEGSWLTVV.

V and J are TRBV3-1 (or the pseudogene TRBV3-2) and TRBJ1-5; D is undetermined. CDR1 is LGHDT and CDR2 is YNNKEL in the germline V gene (reference sequence). The CDR3 loop spans 17 amino acids. The V gene lost 3 bases and the J gene lost 0 bases, with 15 bases spanning the gap. The CDR3: CASSHPTPGNSNQPQHF. In DNA form, the CDR3 reads TGTGCCAGCAGCCACCCTACCCCGGGTAATAGCAATCAGCCCCAGCATTTT.

The V gene is TRBV11-2, the J gene TRBJ2-3; a possible D gene is TRBD1 (6 bases). The ends were cut back, 3 bases at V and 6 bases at J, with 10 bases in the middle. Germline lookup yields CDR1 SGHAT and CDR2 FQNNGV. The CDR3 spans 13 residues. The DNA for the CDR3 is TGTGCCAGCAGCTTTCCAAGGGGGGATACGCAGTATTTT. Its translation: CASSFPRGDTQYF.

J is TRBJ2-3 and V is TRBV10-1; TRBD2 might be the D (6 bases). Germline CDR1 reads WNHNN; CDR2 reads SYGVQD (reference sequence). The ends were cut back, 7 bases at V and 2 bases at J, with 10 bases in the middle. This CDR3 has 13 residues. CDR3 sequence reads: CASTGDSTDTQYF. The CDR3 nucleotides are TGCGCCAGCACTGGGGACTCCACAGATACGCAGTATTTT.